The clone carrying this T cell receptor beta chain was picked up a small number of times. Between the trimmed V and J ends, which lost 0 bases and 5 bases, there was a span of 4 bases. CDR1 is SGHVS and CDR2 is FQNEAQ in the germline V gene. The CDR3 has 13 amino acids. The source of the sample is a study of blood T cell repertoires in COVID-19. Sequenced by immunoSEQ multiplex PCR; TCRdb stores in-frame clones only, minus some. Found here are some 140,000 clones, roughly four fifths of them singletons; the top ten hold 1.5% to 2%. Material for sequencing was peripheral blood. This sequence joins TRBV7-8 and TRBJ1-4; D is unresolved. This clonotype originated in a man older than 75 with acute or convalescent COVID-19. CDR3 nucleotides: TGTGCCAGCAGCTTAGCCCTAAATGAAAAACTGTTTTTT. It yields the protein CASSLALNEKLFF. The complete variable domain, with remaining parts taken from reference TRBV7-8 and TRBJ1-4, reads GAGVSQSPRYKVAKRGQDVALRCDPISGHVSLFWYQQALGQGPEFLTYFQNEAQLDKSGLPSDRFFAERPEGSVSTLKIQRTQQEDSAVYLCASSLALNEKLFFGSGTQLSVL.